These 15 T cell receptor beta chains were all obtained from the same sample, sequenced in a study of blood T cell repertoires in COVID-19. Sequencing was performed with immunoSEQ multiplex PCR; in TCRdb, only in-frame clones are kept and a portion is missing. Of some 120,000 clones listed, about 81% are singletons. Sequenced: peripheral blood. The origin of the receptors is a woman aged 50 to 65 with acute or convalescent COVID-19.

J is TRBJ2-1 and V is TRBV7-6; 10 positions match TRBD2. This CDR3 has 17 residues. Unmatched junction bases numbered 6, after V lost 1 base and J lost 3 bases. Germline assignment: CDR1 SGHVS and CDR2 FNYEAQ. The CDR3 DNA follows: TGTGCCAGCAGCTTAGAAATGAGCGGGGGGGGCTACAATGAGCAGTTCTTC. Its protein is CASSLEMSGGGYNEQFF.

The chain carries TRBV6-1 and TRBJ1-1; D gene ambiguous. Per germline, CDR1 MNHNS and CDR2 SASEGT. Trimming removed 3 bases from V and 6 bases from J, with 14 bases in between. The CDR3 loop spans 14 amino acids. The CDR3 here is CASSEVGDRAEAFF. The DNA of the CDR3 is TGTGCCAGCAGTGAGGTCGGGGATAGAGCTGAAGCTTTCTTT.

Only one count was recorded for this clone. The J gene is TRBJ2-5, the V gene TRBV2; TRBD1 matches 7 bases. Per the germline V gene, CDR1 is SNHLY and CDR2 is FYNNEI. The CDR3 is 15 residues long. With 5 bases clipped from V and 3 bases from J, the junction kept 9 bases outside the gene matches. CDR3 residues: CASSNRDSKEETQYF. The CDR3 nucleotides are TGTGCCAGCAGTAACCGGGACAGCAAAGAAGAGACCCAGTACTTC.

V usage is TRBV19 and J usage is TRBJ2-4; 11 nucleotides agree with TRBD2. In germline, CDR1 is LNHDA, CDR2 SQIVND (reference sequence). V lost 9 bases, J lost 7 bases, and 11 bases stayed unmatched. CDR3 length: 15 amino acids. In DNA, the CDR3 is TGTGCCAGCGGGAGAACTAGCGGGAGTCTGAACATTCAGTACTTC. Residues: CASGRTSGSLNIQYF.

CDR3 region: CASSLNDNSGNTIYF. The CDR3 nucleotides are TGCGCCAGCAGCTTGAATGACAACTCTGGAAACACCATATATTTT. The chain links TRBV5-1 to TRBJ1-3, with D unresolved. The CDR3 is made up of 15 amino acids. Between the trimmed V and J ends, which lost 1 base and 0 bases, there was a span of 8 bases. In germline, CDR1 is SGHRS, CDR2 YFSETQ.

J is TRBJ1-3 and V is TRBV7-8; D remains ambiguous. The CDR3 is made up of 17 amino acids. The germline gives CDR1 SGHVS, CDR2 FQNEAQ. The V and J ends lost 1 base and 0 bases respectively, with 13 bases between them. CDR3 in amino acids: CASSLVGLLGSGNTIYF. In DNA, the CDR3 is TGTGCCAGCAGCTTAGTTGGGCTACTTGGCTCTGGAAACACCATATATTTT. Complete variable domain (other parts from reference TRBV7-8 and TRBJ1-3): GAGVSQSPRYKVAKRGQDVALRCDPISGHVSLFWYQQALGQGPEFLTYFQNEAQLDKSGLPSDRFFAERPEGSVSTLKIQRTQQEDSAVYLCASSLVGLLGSGNTIYFGEGSWLTVV.

The rearrangement links TRBV28 to TRBJ1-5; 7 bases line up with TRBD1. Trimming cost V 7 bases and J 0 bases; bases outside gene matches: 9. The CDR3 consists of 16 residues. Germline lookup yields CDR1 MDHEN and CDR2 SYDVKM. The CDR3 nucleotides read TGTGCCAGCATCCCAGGGACAGTCTATAGCAATCAGCCCCAGCATTTT. It codes for CASIPGTVYSNQPQHF. The whole variable domain, remainder taken from reference TRBV28 and TRBJ1-5, is DVKVTQSSRYLVKRTGEKVFLECVQDMDHENMFWYRQDPGLGLRLIYFSYDVKMKEKGDIPEGYSVSREKKERFSLILESASTNQTSMYLCASIPGTVYSNQPQHFGDGTRLSIL.

CDR3 bases: TGTGCCAGTAGTCGGCGGGGGGCTGTTCAGCCCCAGCATTTT. Residues: CASSRRGAVQPQHF. This chain connects TRBV19 to TRBJ1-5; weak D call: TRBD1 (6 bases). Trimming took off 5 bases at V and 6 bases at J, with 14 bases between the two ends. Looked up from germline, CDR1 is LNHDA and CDR2 is SQIVND (reference sequence). The CDR3 is 14 residues long.

This clone was observed a handful of times. The chain carries TRBV10-2 and TRBJ2-2, with D tentatively TRBD1 (6 bases). Per germline, CDR1 WSHSY and CDR2 SAAADI. Trimming shortened V by 7 bases and J by 5 bases, and 14 bases separated the two germline ends. The CDR3 loop spans 14 amino acids. Here the CDR3 DNA reads TGCGCCAGCATGGGGGCAGGGGTAACCGGGGAGCTGTTTTTT. This translates into CASMGAGVTGELFF.

This sequence joins TRBV18 and TRBJ1-6; 8 nucleotides match TRBD1. The J segment lost 8 bases and the V segment lost 4 bases, leaving 10 bases of the junction unmatched. Germline CDR1 reads KGHSH; CDR2 reads LQKENI. The CDR3 is 16 amino acids. Written as DNA, the CDR3 is TGTGCCAGCTCACGAGAGTCCGGACAGGGCTATTCACCCCTCCACTTT. Residues: CASSRESGQGYSPLHF.

The chain recombines TRBV5-4 with TRBJ2-1, with TRBD1 as a possible D gene (5 bases). Per germline, CDR1 SGHNT and CDR2 YYREEE (reference sequence). This CDR3 spans 15 amino acids. V was clipped by 0 bases and J by 5 bases, with 12 bases between them. The CDR3 protein is CASSLVQGLHNEQFF. As DNA, the CDR3 is TGTGCCAGCAGCTTGGTCCAGGGTCTCCACAATGAGCAGTTCTTC.

The chain has TRBV10-3 and TRBJ2-2; 9 positions agree with TRBD1. This CDR3 spans 14 amino acids. CDR1 is ENHRY and CDR2 is SYGVKD in the germline V gene. Unmatched junction bases numbered 7, after V lost 10 bases and J lost 4 bases. The CDR3 DNA sequence: TGTGCCACGACAGGGGGAATGGGCACCGGGGAGCTGTTTTTT. It yields the protein CATTGGMGTGELFF.

This clone has a handful of counts. This chain joins TRBV11-2 and TRBJ1-2, with 7 positions matching TRBD1. Germline V gene sequence: CDR1 SGHAT, CDR2 FQNNGV. The CDR3 sequence is 15 residues long. The V and J ends lost 5 bases and 1 base, in that order; junction bases with no gene match: 7. CDR3 coding DNA: TGTGCCAGCAGCATTGGACAGGTCCTTAACTATGGCTACACCTTC. Its translation: CASSIGQVLNYGYTF.

This clone has only a few counts. V gene TRBV5-1 combines with J gene TRBJ1-1; TRBD1 matches at 9 bases. Germline V gives CDR1 SGHRS, CDR2 YFSETQ. The V segment lost 0 bases and the J segment 12 bases; nucleotides outside the gene matches: 12. This CDR3 is 15 amino acids long. The CDR3 protein is CASSLAGPGQGITFF. Here the CDR3 DNA reads TGCGCCAGCAGCTTGGCCGGACCGGGACAGGGAATAACTTTCTTT.

The sample holds a few counts of this clone. V is TRBV18 and J is TRBJ2-1; a weak D match, TRBD1 (7 bases). Between the trimmed V and J ends, which lost 1 base and 1 base, there was a span of 14 bases. Germline CDR1 KGHSH, CDR2 LQKENI. The CDR3 length is 17 residues. The CDR3 region is CASSPQAGQWSYNEQFF. As DNA, the CDR3 is TGTGCCAGCTCACCACAGGCGGGACAGTGGTCCTACAATGAGCAGTTCTTC. Variable domain in full (rest from reference TRBV18 and TRBJ2-1): NAGVMQNPRHLVRRRGQEARLRCSPMKGHSHVYWYRQLPEEGLKFMVYLQKENIIDESGMPKERFSAEFPKEGPSILRIQQVVRGDSAAYFCASSPQAGQWSYNEQFFGPGTRLTVL.